This T cell receptor (beta chain) originates from a study of CXCR3-negative and CXCR3-positive naive CD8 T cells. General study points: Hydrophobicity was higher for TRB CDR3s found in CXCR3-positive naive cells than in CXCR3-negative naive cells. Both naive subsets had comparably high diversity; memory CD8+ cells much lower.

The libraries of TRB cDNA were prepared using 5' RACE with UMI labels. Each CDR3 protein gets one entry in TCRdb, which reprocessed the 5' RACE reads and gives no DNA. Its table records some 130,000 distinct CDR3 sequences. The CD45RO-CCR7+CD27+CD95- phenotype denoted naive CD8+ T cells. This CDR3 spans 14 amino acids. Germline lookup yields CDR1 PRHDT and CDR2 FYEKMQ (reference sequence). To note about this clonotype: What it recognizes is unknown.

The receptor was derived from a human donor in good health. Some clones in this sample may be carry-over from other donors' samples. The chain couples TRBV13 to TRBJ1-1; TCRdb designates TRBD1, a call that cannot be tested without DNA. The sequencing sample was made of naive CXCR3+ CD8+ T cells from blood. Subset given: CD45RO-CCR7+CD27+CD95- naive CD8+ T cells expressing CXCR3 (TNR3+). CDR3 sequence: CASSPDRGRTEAFF.